This T cell receptor (beta chain) was recorded in a study of T cell changes during pregnancy in multiple sclerosis (dated by TCRdb to between 2018 and 2021). For the study in its entirety: The study examined how the T cell repertoire changed over the course of pregnancy in women with multiple sclerosis.

Library method: the immunoSEQ multiplex PCR assay. In its TCRdb copy, this immuneACCESS table keeps in-frame sequences only and misses some clones. Where compared with another copy, unresolved V genes explain less than half of these, and the others have no known cause. This sample comprises tens of thousands of clones, about nine tenths of them detected only once. Around 0.45% of the sample is taken by the ten largest. About this clone: Its antigen is still unknown. Base quality data are lacking; no much larger clone is found one base away.

CDR1 and CDR2, per the germline V gene, are SGDLS and YYNGEE. Inclusive of the bounding cysteine and phenylalanine, the CDR3 is 13 residues long. The retained sequence is limited to the CDR3, 39 bases, with the frame set at the first base. The V end gives up 6 bases and the J end 6 bases, leaving 9 bases in the junction not matched to a gene. Specimen: CD4+ T cells from peripheral blood mononuclear cells, collected in the second trimester of pregnancy. The sequence joins TRBV9 to TRBJ2-7; 7 junctional bases match TRBD2. This clonotype was sampled from a female donor in good health, enrolled as a control in a pregnancy study. The encoded CDR3 is CASTNPGLPEQYF. The DNA sequence follows: TGTGCCAGCACTAACCCGGGACTACCCGAGCAGTACTTC.